Below, 25 T cell receptor beta chains from the same sample are listed, as sequenced in a study of blood T cells in healthy people across ages. Sample-barcoded 5' priming and a J-beta primer mix drove a second PCR of about 6 to 11 cycles. A single record per CDR3 protein comes from TCRdb applying MiXCR to the 5' RACE reads. The sample lists approximately 600,000 distinct CDR3 sequences, around three fifths occurring once. Sequencing was done on a sample of blood. These receptor sequences come from a man aged 55 to 70 in good health.

This chain links TRBV5-6 with TRBJ1-2; 8 bases are shared with TRBD1. The CDR3 runs to 15 residues. The V and J ends lost 0 bases and 7 bases, in that order; junction bases with no gene match: 8. The V gene's germline CDR1 is SGHDT and CDR2 YYEEEE. CDR3 residues: CASSLVAPDRGGYTF. CDR3 bases: TGTGCCAGCAGCTTGGTGGCCCCCGACAGGGGTGGCTACACCTTC.

This clonotype was picked up a small number of times. The chain uses TRBV2 and TRBJ2-1, with 9 bases fitting TRBD1. V shed 5 bases and J 9 bases; nucleotides not matched to a gene: 11. This CDR3 contains 15 residues. Germline V lookup: CDR1 SNHLY, CDR2 FYNNEI. The DNA of the CDR3 is TGTGCCAGCAGTACGGGACAGGGAGGATTTGGTGAGCAGTTCTTC. Translation gives CASSTGQGGFGEQFF.

The rearrangement joins TRBV20-1 to TRBJ2-7; D may be TRBD1 or TRBD2 (6 bases each). CDR1 and CDR2 from the germline V gene are DFQATT and SNEGSKA (reference sequence). Between the trimmed V and J ends, which lost 6 bases and 0 bases, there was a span of 12 bases. The CDR3 consists of 13 residues. In nucleotides, the CDR3 is TGCAGTGCGGGGGGCGCGGGCTCCTACGAGCAGTACTTC. It yields the protein CSAGGAGSYEQYF.

The J gene is TRBJ2-1, the V gene TRBV29-1, with 12 positions matching TRBD2. CDR3 length equals 13 residues. V gave up 4 bases and J gave up 12 bases; unmatched junction bases: 7. Germline CDR1 reads SQVTM; CDR2 reads ANQGSEA. The CDR3 bases are TGCAGCGTTGGGCTAGCGGGGGGGCGGGGGCAGTTCTTC. As protein: CSVGLAGGRGQFF.

V usage is TRBV27 and J usage is TRBJ2-5; 7 nucleotides line up with TRBD1. The germline V gene has CDR1 MNHEY and CDR2 SMNVEV (reference sequence). V gave up 5 bases and J gave up 2 bases; unmatched junction bases: 8. The CDR3 contains 15 residues. In nucleotides, the CDR3 is TGTGCCAGCAGTCCCTTAGACAGGGTGCAAGAGACCCAGTACTTC. Translated: CASSPLDRVQETQYF.

The rearrangement uses TRBV7-8 and TRBJ2-1; possibly TRBD2 for D (5 bases). The germline V gene has CDR1 SGHVS and CDR2 FQNEAQ. V was pared by 0 bases and J by 9 bases, with 9 bases between. There are 13 residues in the CDR3. The chain's CDR3 is CASSLALSAEQFF. CDR3 DNA sequence: TGTGCCAGCAGCTTAGCGCTTAGCGCTGAGCAGTTCTTC.

The chain has TRBV12-3 or TRBV12-4 and TRBJ2-3; D may match TRBD1 or TRBD2 (6 bases each). CDR3 length: 14 amino acids. Trimming left V 7 bases short and J 1 base short, with 12 bases between. The CDR3 DNA is TGTGCCAGCACCCTCGGGGGCGGCACAGATACGCAGTATTTT. This sequence encodes CASTLGGGTDTQYF.

The V and J genes are TRBV28 and TRBJ2-5; 8 bases line up with TRBD1. Germline V lookup: CDR1 MDHEN, CDR2 SYDVKM. The CDR3 contains 16 residues. The V and J ends lost 4 bases and 5 bases, in that order; junction bases with no gene match: 12. Here the CDR3 reads CASSSPTGDRSETQYF. The CDR3 DNA follows: TGTGCCAGCAGTTCCCCGACAGGGGACAGATCTGAGACCCAGTACTTC. Drawing the rest from reference TRBV28 and TRBJ2-5, the complete variable domain is DVKVTQSSRYLVKRTGEKVFLECVQDMDHENMFWYRQDPGLGLRLIYFSYDVKMKEKGDIPEGYSVSREKKERFSLILESASTNQTSMYLCASSSPTGDRSETQYFGPGTRLLVL.

The chain joins TRBV7-2 to TRBJ2-7; the match to TRBD2 covers 8 bases. The CDR3 has 14 residues. CDR1 SGHTA and CDR2 FQGNSA come from the germline V gene. The V and J ends lost 4 bases and 7 bases, in that order; junction bases with no gene match: 9. CDR3 sequence (DNA): TGTGCCAGCAGCTCCCAAAGCGGGGGAGGAGAGCAGTACTTC. The encoded protein is CASSSQSGGGEQYF.

V is TRBV11-2 and J is TRBJ1-2; tentative D call: TRBD1 (6 bases). V shed 4 bases and J shed 0 bases, with 12 bases lying between them. The germline V gene encodes CDR1 SGHAT and CDR2 FQNNGV. The CDR3 spans 15 residues. This chain's CDR3 is CASSYGTGPNYGYTF. CDR3 nucleotides: TGTGCCAGCAGCTATGGCACAGGGCCTAACTATGGCTACACCTTC.

The rearrangement joins TRBV12-3 or TRBV12-4 to TRBJ1-4; D is possibly TRBD1 (6 bases). The CDR3 contains 16 residues. The ends were cut back, 7 bases at V and 0 bases at J, with 15 bases in the middle. Written as DNA, the CDR3 is TGTGCCAGCACCGGGAAGGGGGAGCCAACTAATGAAAAACTGTTTTTT. It encodes CASTGKGEPTNEKLFF.

The chain is built from TRBV18 and TRBJ2-7; 10 bases map to TRBD2. Germline V lookup: CDR1 KGHSH, CDR2 LQKENI. Unmatched junction bases numbered 7, after V lost 5 bases and J lost 3 bases. The CDR3 totals 15 residues. CDR3 in amino acids: CASSVGLADLYEQYF. CDR3 in DNA: TGTGCCAGCTCAGTAGGACTAGCGGACCTCTACGAGCAGTACTTC.

This sequence joins TRBV5-1 and TRBJ2-5, with a tentative D call TRBD2 (5 bases). The germline V and J ends were trimmed by 4 bases and 3 bases, with 10 bases remaining between them. The CDR3 runs to 13 residues. Germline V gives CDR1 SGHRS, CDR2 YFSETQ. CDR3 loop: CASSRHGEETQYF. For the CDR3, the DNA is TGCGCCAGCAGCCGGCACGGGGAAGAGACCCAGTACTTC.

The V and J genes are TRBV5-1 and TRBJ1-6, with 8 bases that match TRBD1. Germline V gene sequence: CDR1 SGHRS, CDR2 YFSETQ. The CDR3 is made up of 16 amino acids. The trim removed 4 bases at V and 2 bases at J, leaving 5 bases unmatched. The CDR3 is CASSKDRAAYNSPLHF. The CDR3 nucleotides are TGCGCCAGCAGCAAGGACAGGGCGGCCTATAATTCACCCCTCCACTTT.

Concerning this clonotype itself: Relative to the germline gene, one junction end is altered; a read error may explain this. V is TRBV29-1 and J is TRBJ2-7; 7 nucleotides match TRBD1. CDR3 length: 16 residues. CDR1 SQVTM and CDR2 ANQGSEA come from the germline V gene. CDR3 sequence: CSAEARDSSGPYEQYF. Written as DNA, the CDR3 is TGCAGCGCTGAAGCCCGGGACAGCTCCGGACCCTACGAGCAGTACTTC.

Comments on this clonotype: The missing conserved phenylalanine or tryptophan at the end of this CDR3 makes a read error likely. The chain recombines TRBV11-2 with TRBJ2-3; weak D call: TRBD1 (6 bases). This CDR3 comprises 16 residues. The germline V gene has CDR1 SGHAT and CDR2 FQNNGV. V was trimmed by 4 bases and J by 4 bases, leaving 18 bases between them. In DNA form, the CDR3 reads TGTGCCAGCAGCTCCTTCGACAGGACGGGCGCAGATACGCAGTATCTT. This encodes CASSSFDRTGADTQYL.

The chain uses TRBV5-1 and TRBJ2-7, with unresolved D. V lost 6 bases to trimming and J lost 0 bases, with 13 bases between them. Germline CDR1 SGHRS, CDR2 YFSETQ. The CDR3 extends over 14 amino acids. The CDR3 sequence is CASKAEGSSYEQYF. The CDR3 region has the DNA TGCGCCAGCAAGGCGGAAGGAAGCTCCTACGAGCAGTACTTC.

The chain couples TRBV7-6 to TRBJ2-3, with D possibly being TRBD1 or TRBD2 (5 bases each). Germline V gene lookup returns CDR1 SGHVS and CDR2 FNYEAQ. Trimming took off 5 bases at V and 3 bases at J, with 21 bases between the two ends. The CDR3 has 17 residues. Here the CDR3 reads CASSGGTGTASTDTQYF. The CDR3 DNA is TGTGCCAGCAGCGGCGGAACCGGGACCGCAAGTACAGATACGCAGTATTTT.

This chain uses TRBV12-3 or TRBV12-4 with TRBJ1-1; perhaps TRBD1 as D (6 bases). The CDR3 is 15 amino acids. V gave up 3 bases and J gave up 4 bases, with 15 bases separating them. The CDR3 loop reads CASSLRGAGGTEAFF. The CDR3 DNA is TGTGCCAGCAGTTTGCGGGGGGCTGGAGGCACTGAAGCTTTCTTT.

This clonotype has just a few counts. This chain links TRBV7-2 with TRBJ1-2; no reliable D call. The CDR3 covers 13 residues. V was clipped by 1 base and J by 5 bases, with 8 bases between them. The germline V gene encodes CDR1 SGHTA and CDR2 FQGNSA. The CDR3 region has the DNA TGTGCCAGCAGCTTAGAGGCACTTTATGGCTACACCTTC. This encodes CASSLEALYGYTF.

The genes are TRBV9 and TRBJ2-7; 7 positions agree with TRBD2. The J call may not be correct, given that the DNA end is closer to TRBJ2-5. The CDR3 runs to 15 residues. Germline loops: CDR1 SGDLS, CDR2 YYNGEE. The chain's CDR3 is CASSVGAGSQETQYF. DNA for the CDR3: TGTGCCAGCAGCGTAGGAGCGGGGAGCCAAGAGACCCAGTACTTC.

V gene TRBV3-1 combines with J gene TRBJ2-5, with D possibly matching TRBD2 (6 bases). Germline-derived CDR1 and CDR2 are LGHDT and YNNKEL (reference sequence). Trimming shortened V by 0 bases and J by 4 bases, and 12 bases separated the two germline ends. This CDR3 comprises 15 residues. CDR3 in amino acids: CASSQDPGVGETQYF. In nucleotides, the CDR3 is TGTGCCAGCAGCCAAGACCCGGGGGTAGGAGAGACCCAGTACTTC.

This clonotype occurred many times. The chain joins TRBV2 to TRBJ2-3; weak D call: TRBD1 (6 bases). The CDR3 runs 15 residues. Germline V gene lookup returns CDR1 SNHLY and CDR2 FYNNEI. The V end lost 5 bases, the J end lost 2 bases, and 14 bases lay between the germline ends. The CDR3 region is CASSTPKGDTDTQYF. The CDR3 region has the DNA TGTGCCAGCAGTACTCCCAAGGGGGACACAGATACGCAGTATTTT. The full variable domain, completed using reference TRBV2 and TRBJ2-3, is EPEVTQTPSHQVTQMGQEVILRCVPISNHLYFYWYRQILGQKVEFLVSFYNNEISEKSEIFDDQFSVERPDGSNFTLKIRSTKLEDSAMYFCASSTPKGDTDTQYFGPGTRLTVL.

The table lists this clonotype with a few counts. The gene calls are TRBV5-1 and TRBJ2-1, with D possibly TRBD1 on 6 matching bases. The germline gives CDR1 SGHRS, CDR2 YFSETQ. V gave up 4 bases and J gave up 3 bases, with 17 bases separating them. This CDR3 has 16 residues. CDR3 sequence reads: CASSVDPGHRYNEQFF. For the CDR3, the DNA is TGCGCCAGCAGCGTAGATCCGGGACACCGCTACAATGAGCAGTTCTTC.

This clonotype appeared a few times. The gene calls are TRBV5-1 and TRBJ2-5; no reliable D call. CDR1 and CDR2 (germline): SGHRS, YFSETQ. V lost 0 bases to trimming and J lost 1 base, with 7 bases between them. There are 14 residues in the CDR3. In DNA form, the CDR3 reads TGCGCCAGCAGCTTGGCCAGATCCCAAGAGACCCAGTACTTC. The encoded protein is CASSLARSQETQYF.